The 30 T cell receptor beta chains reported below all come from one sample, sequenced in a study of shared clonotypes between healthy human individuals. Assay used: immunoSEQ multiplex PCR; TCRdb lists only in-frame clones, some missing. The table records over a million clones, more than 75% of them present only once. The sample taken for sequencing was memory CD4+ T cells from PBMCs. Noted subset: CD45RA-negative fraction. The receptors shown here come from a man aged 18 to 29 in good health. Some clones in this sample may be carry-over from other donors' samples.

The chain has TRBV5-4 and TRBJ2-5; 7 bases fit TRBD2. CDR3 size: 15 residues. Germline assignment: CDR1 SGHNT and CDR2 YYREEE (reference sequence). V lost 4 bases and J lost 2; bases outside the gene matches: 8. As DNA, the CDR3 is TGTGCCAGCAGCGCACAAGCGGGACTACAAGAGACCCAGTACTTC. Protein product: CASSAQAGLQETQYF. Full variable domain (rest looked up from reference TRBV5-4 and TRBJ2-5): ETGVTQSPTHLIKTRGQQVTLRCSSQSGHNTVSWYQQALGQGPQFIFQYYREEENGRGNFPPRFSGLQFPNYSSELNVNALELDDSALYLCASSAQAGLQETQYFGPGTRLLVL.

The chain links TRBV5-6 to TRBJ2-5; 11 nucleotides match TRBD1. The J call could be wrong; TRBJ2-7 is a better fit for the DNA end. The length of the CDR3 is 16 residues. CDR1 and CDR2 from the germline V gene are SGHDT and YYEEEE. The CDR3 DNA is TGTGCCAGCAGCTTGGGGACAGGGGGCAGGCCCTACGAGCAGTACTTC. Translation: CASSLGTGGRPYEQYF.

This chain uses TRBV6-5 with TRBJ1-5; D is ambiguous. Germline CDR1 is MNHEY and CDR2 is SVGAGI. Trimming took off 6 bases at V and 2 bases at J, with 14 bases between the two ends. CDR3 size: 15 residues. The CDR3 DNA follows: TGTGCCAGCAGGAGAGAACAGAATGGCAATCAGCCCCAGCATTTT. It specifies CASRREQNGNQPQHF.

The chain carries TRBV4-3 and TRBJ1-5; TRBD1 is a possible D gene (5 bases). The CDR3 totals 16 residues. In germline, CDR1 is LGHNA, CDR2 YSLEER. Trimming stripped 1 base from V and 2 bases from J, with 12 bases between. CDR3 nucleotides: TGCGCCAGCAGCCAAGCATTCAGGGTTCGCAATCAGCCCCAGCATTTT. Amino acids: CASSQAFRVRNQPQHF.

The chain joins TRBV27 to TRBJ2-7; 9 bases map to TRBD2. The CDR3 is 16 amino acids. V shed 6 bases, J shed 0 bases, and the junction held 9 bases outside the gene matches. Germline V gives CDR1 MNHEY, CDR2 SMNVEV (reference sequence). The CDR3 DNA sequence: TGTGCCAGCAGGCCCGCGGGTAGCGGGGGCTCCTACGAGCAGTACTTC. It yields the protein CASRPAGSGGSYEQYF.

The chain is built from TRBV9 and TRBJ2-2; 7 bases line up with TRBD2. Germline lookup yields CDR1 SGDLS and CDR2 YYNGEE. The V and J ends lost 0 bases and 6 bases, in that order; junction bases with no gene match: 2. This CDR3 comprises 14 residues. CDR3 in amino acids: CASSVAREAGELFF. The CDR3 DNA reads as TGTGCCAGCAGCGTAGCTCGGGAGGCCGGGGAGCTGTTTTTT.

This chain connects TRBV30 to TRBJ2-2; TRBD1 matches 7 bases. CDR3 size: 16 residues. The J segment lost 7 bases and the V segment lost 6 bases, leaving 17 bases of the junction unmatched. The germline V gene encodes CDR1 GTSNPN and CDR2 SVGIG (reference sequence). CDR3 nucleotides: TGTGCCTGCAGGGACAGATGGGGGCCATCGGTCGGGGAGCTGTTTTTT. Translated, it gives CACRDRWGPSVGELFF.

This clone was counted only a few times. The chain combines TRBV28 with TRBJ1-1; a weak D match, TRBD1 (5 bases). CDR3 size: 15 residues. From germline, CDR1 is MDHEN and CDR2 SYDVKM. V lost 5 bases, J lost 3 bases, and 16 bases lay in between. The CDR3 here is CASSPTHLRDTEAFF. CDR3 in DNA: TGTGCCAGCAGTCCTACACACCTCAGGGACACTGAAGCTTTCTTT.

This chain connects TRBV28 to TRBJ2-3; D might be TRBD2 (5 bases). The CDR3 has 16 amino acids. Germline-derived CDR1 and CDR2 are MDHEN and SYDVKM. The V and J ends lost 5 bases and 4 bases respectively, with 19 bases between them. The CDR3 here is CASSPPAGRRSDTQYF. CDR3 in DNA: TGTGCCAGCAGTCCCCCTGCGGGCCGGAGGTCAGATACGCAGTATTTT.

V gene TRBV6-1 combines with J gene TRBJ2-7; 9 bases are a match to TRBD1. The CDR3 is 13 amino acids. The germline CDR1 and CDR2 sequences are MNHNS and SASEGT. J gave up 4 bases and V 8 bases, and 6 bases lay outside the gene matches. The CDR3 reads CASRTGATYEQYF. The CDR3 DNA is TGTGCCAGCCGGACAGGGGCTACGTACGAGCAGTACTTC.

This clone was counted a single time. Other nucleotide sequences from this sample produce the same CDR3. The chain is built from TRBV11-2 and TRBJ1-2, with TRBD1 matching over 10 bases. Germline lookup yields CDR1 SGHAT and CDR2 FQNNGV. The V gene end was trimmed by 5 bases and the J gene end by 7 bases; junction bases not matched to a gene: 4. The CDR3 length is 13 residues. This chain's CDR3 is CASSPDRGGGYTF. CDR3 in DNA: TGTGCCAGCAGCCCGGACAGGGGGGGTGGCTACACCTTC.

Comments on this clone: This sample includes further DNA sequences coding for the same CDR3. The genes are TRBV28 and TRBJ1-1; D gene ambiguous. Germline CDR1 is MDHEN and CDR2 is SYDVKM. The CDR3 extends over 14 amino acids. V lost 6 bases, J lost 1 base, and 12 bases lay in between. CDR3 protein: CASSPFRTNTEAFF. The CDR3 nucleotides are TGTGCCAGCAGCCCCTTCAGGACGAACACTGAAGCTTTCTTT. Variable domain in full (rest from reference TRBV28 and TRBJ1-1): DVKVTQSSRYLVKRTGEKVFLECVQDMDHENMFWYRQDPGLGLRLIYFSYDVKMKEKGDIPEGYSVSREKKERFSLILESASTNQTSMYLCASSPFRTNTEAFFGQGTRLTVV.

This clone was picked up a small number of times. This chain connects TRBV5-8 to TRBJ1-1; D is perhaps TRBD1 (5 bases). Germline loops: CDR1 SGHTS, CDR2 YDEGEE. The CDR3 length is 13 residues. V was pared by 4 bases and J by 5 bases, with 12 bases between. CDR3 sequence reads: CASSRQRRTEAFF. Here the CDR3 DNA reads TGTGCCAGCAGCCGACAGAGGCGGACTGAAGCTTTCTTT.

The CDR3 loop reads CASSLSGVRGTEAFF. The CDR3 DNA follows: TGTGCCAGCAGTCTGTCAGGGGTTAGGGGCACTGAAGCTTTCTTT. The chain is built from TRBV6-1 and TRBJ1-1, with D perhaps TRBD1 (6 bases). The CDR3 length is 15 residues. Between the trimmed V and J ends, which lost 5 bases and 4 bases, there was a span of 17 bases. Germline CDR1 MNHNS, CDR2 SASEGT.

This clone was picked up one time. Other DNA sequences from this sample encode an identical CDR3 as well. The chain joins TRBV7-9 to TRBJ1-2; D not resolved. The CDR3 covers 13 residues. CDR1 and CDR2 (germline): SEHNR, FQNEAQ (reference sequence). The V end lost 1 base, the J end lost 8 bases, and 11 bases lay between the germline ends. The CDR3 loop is CASSLDGVGGYTF. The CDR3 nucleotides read TGTGCCAGCAGCTTAGACGGGGTTGGAGGCTACACCTTC.

CDR3 loop: CASSLRARGDEKLFF. CDR3 nucleotides: TGTGCCAGCAGCTTGCGAGCCAGGGGTGATGAAAAACTGTTTTTT. The V call is TRBV5-4, the J call TRBJ1-4; perhaps TRBD1 as D (6 bases). This CDR3 has 15 amino acids. Deletions cut 1 base from V and 6 bases from J, with 13 bases between. Germline CDR1 and CDR2: SGHNT and YYREEE (reference sequence).

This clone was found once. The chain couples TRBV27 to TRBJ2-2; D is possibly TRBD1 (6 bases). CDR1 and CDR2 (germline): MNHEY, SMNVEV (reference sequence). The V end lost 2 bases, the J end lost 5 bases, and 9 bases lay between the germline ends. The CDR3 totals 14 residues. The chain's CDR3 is CASSLTGLTGELFF. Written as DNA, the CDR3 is TGTGCCAGCAGTTTAACAGGGTTGACCGGGGAGCTGTTTTTT.

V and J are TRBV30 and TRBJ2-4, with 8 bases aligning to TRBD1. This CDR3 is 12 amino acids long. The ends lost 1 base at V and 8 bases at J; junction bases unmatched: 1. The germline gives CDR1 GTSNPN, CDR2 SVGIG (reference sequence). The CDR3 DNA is TGTGCCTGGAGTGGACAGGGGTACATTCAGTACTTC. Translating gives CAWSGQGYIQYF.

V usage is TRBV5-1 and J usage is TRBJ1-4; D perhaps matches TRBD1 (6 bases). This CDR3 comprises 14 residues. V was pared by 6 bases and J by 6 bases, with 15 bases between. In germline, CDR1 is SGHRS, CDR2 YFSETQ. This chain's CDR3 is CASKLGTLDEKLFF. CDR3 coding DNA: TGCGCCAGCAAATTAGGGACACTGGATGAAAAACTGTTTTTT.

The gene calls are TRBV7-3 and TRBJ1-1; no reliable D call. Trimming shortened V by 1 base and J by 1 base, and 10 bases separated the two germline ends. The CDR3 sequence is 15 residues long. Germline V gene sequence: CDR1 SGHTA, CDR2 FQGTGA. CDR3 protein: CASSLMAGPNTEAFF. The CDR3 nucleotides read TGTGCCAGCAGCTTAATGGCCGGACCGAACACTGAAGCTTTCTTT.

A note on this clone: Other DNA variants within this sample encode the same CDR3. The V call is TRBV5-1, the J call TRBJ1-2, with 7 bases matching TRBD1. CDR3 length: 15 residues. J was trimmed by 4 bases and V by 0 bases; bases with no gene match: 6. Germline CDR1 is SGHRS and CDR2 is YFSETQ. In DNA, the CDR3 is TGCGCCAGCAGCTTGGCCGGGACAGCTGGCTATGGCTACACCTTC. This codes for CASSLAGTAGYGYTF. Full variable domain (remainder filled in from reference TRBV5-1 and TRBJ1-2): KAGVTQTPRYLIKTRGQQVTLSCSPISGHRSVSWYQQTPGQGLQFLFEYFSETQRNKGNFPGRFSGRQFSNSRSEMNVSTLELGDSALYLCASSLAGTAGYGYTFGSGTRLTVV.

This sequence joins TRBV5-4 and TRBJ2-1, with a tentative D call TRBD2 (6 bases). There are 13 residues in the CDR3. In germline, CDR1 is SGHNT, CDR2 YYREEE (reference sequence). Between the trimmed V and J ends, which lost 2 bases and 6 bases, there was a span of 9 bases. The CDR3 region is CASSFPGANEQFF. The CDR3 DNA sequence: TGTGCCAGCAGCTTTCCGGGAGCCAATGAGCAGTTCTTC. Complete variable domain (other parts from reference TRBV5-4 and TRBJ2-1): ETGVTQSPTHLIKTRGQQVTLRCSSQSGHNTVSWYQQALGQGPQFIFQYYREEENGRGNFPPRFSGLQFPNYSSELNVNALELDDSALYLCASSFPGANEQFFGPGTRLTVL.

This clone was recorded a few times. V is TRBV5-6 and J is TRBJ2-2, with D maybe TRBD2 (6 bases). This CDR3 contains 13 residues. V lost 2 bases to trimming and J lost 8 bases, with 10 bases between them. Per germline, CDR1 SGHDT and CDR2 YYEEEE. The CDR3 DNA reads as TGTGCCAGCAGCTTACGGGGGTTTGGGGAGCTGTTTTTT. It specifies CASSLRGFGELFF.

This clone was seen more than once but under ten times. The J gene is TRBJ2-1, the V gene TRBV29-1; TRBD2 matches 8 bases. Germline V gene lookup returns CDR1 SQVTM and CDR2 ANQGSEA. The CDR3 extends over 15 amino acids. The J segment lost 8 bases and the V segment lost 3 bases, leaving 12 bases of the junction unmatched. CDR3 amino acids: CSVDWGLVPWHEQFF. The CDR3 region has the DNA TGCAGCGTTGACTGGGGACTAGTTCCTTGGCATGAGCAGTTCTTC.

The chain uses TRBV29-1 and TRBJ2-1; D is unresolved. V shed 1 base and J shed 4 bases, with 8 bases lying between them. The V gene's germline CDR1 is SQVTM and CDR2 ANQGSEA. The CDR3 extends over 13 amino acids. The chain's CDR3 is CSVEVVQYNEQFF. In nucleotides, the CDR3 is TGCAGCGTTGAAGTTGTCCAGTACAATGAGCAGTTCTTC.

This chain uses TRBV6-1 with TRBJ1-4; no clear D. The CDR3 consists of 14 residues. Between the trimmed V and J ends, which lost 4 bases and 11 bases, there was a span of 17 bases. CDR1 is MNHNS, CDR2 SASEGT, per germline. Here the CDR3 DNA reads TGTGCCAGCAGTGGCCAGCTCCTAGTTGGTAAACTGTTTTTT. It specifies CASSGQLLVGKLFF.

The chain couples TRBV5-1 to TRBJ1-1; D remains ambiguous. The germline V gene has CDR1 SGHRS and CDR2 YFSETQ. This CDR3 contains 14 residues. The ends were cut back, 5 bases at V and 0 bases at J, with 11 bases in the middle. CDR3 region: CASSQRGMNTEAFF. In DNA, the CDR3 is TGCGCCAGCAGTCAAAGAGGGATGAACACTGAAGCTTTCTTT.

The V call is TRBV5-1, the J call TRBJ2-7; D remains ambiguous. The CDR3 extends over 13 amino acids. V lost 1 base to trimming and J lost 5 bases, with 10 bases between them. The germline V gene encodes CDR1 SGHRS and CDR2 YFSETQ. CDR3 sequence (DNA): TGCGCCAGCAGCTTGTCCTTTCGGGACGAGCAGTACTTC. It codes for CASSLSFRDEQYF.

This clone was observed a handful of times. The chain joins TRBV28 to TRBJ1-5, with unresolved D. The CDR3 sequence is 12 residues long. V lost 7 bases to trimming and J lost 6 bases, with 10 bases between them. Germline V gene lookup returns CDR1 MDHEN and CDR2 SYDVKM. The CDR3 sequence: CASTHTGQPQHF. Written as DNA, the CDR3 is TGTGCCAGCACCCATACCGGTCAGCCCCAGCATTTT.

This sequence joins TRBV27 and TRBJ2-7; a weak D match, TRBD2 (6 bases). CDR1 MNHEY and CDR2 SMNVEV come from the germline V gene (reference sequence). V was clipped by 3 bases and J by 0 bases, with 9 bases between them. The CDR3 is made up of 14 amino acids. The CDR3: CASSLGGVSYEQYF. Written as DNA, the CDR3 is TGTGCCAGCAGTTTGGGCGGGGTCTCCTACGAGCAGTACTTC.